These T cell receptor beta chains were read from a single sample in a study of blood T cells in healthy people across ages. TCRdb processed the 5' RACE reads anew with MiXCR; each CDR3 protein has one entry. The sample carries fewer than 800,000 distinct CDR3 sequences, approximately 31% recorded once. The sequenced sample was blood. The receptors originated from a woman aged 80 or over in good health. CDR3s include the opening cysteine and the closing phenylalanine or tryptophan. Fields, in order: J gene, V gene, CDR3 protein.

J gene: TRBJ2-3; V gene: TRBV4-1; CDR3 protein: CASSIRAADTQYF
J gene: TRBJ1-2; V gene: TRBV7-2; CDR3 protein: CASSLGGQARQGYTF
J gene: TRBJ2-1; V gene: TRBV4-3; CDR3 protein: CASSQGSGFSYNEQFF
J gene: TRBJ2-1; V gene: TRBV27; CDR3 protein: CASSLFGTGAYNEQFF
J gene: TRBJ2-1; V gene: TRBV30; CDR3 protein: CAWSPSLGEQFF
J gene: TRBJ2-7; V gene: TRBV5-5; CDR3 protein: CASDERAGDAYEQYF
J gene: TRBJ2-1; V gene: TRBV6-6; CDR3 protein: CASRSGSSYNEQFF
J gene: TRBJ2-7; V gene: TRBV20-1; CDR3 protein: CSARDSGTAPSPYEQYF
J gene: TRBJ2-1; V gene: TRBV4-2; CDR3 protein: CASSPLWGAGSEQFF
J gene: TRBJ2-5; V gene: TRBV6-6; CDR3 protein: CASSLGLAGVTAQYF
J gene: TRBJ1-1; V gene: TRBV18; CDR3 protein: CASSPGQIIMNTEAFF
J gene: TRBJ2-3; V gene: TRBV12-3/TRBV12-4; CDR3 protein: CASSSGRRRTDTQYF
J gene: TRBJ1-2; V gene: TRBV6-2/TRBV6-3; CDR3 protein: CASSYSSGDRPPYGYTF
J gene: TRBJ2-1; V gene: TRBV2; CDR3 protein: CASQQGHPGLAGGSSYNEQFF
J gene: TRBJ2-1; V gene: TRBV4-3; CDR3 protein: CASSQDGGQSYNEQFF
J gene: TRBJ1-6; V gene: TRBV27; CDR3 protein: CASSRTGSGNSPLHF
J gene: TRBJ2-5; V gene: TRBV28; CDR3 protein: CASSLWTSRQETQYF
J gene: TRBJ2-1; V gene: TRBV7-2; CDR3 protein: CASSSTSPYYNEQFF
J gene: TRBJ1-5; V gene: TRBV12-3/TRBV12-4; CDR3 protein: CASTLLGTGWSNQPQHF
J gene: TRBJ2-5; V gene: TRBV5-6; CDR3 protein: CASSSVGAGETQYF
J gene: TRBJ2-2; V gene: TRBV24-1; CDR3 protein: CATSEHPGERSYTGELFF
J gene: TRBJ2-7; V gene: TRBV30; CDR3 protein: CAWRRQSQAYEQYF
J gene: TRBJ2-7; V gene: TRBV20-1; CDR3 protein: CSAIQPGQDYEQYF
J gene: TRBJ2-3; V gene: TRBV20-1; CDR3 protein: CSRSGRAADTQYF
J gene: TRBJ2-4; V gene: TRBV3-1; CDR3 protein: CASSQTSGGAKNIQYF
J gene: TRBJ1-4; V gene: TRBV4-1; CDR3 protein: CASSQEPHGDEKLFF